This T cell receptor beta chain was profiled in a study of blood T cell repertoires in COVID-19. About the research overall: PBMCs, B-cell-depleted T cells, or T cells were the source of the cDNA or gDNA that made up the material.

The Seattle patients, enrolled during active infection, were followed longitudinally. The V end was cut by 1 base, the J end by 5 bases, with 5 bases between. This CDR3 comprises 12 residues. Germline assignment: CDR1 LGHNA and CDR2 YNFKEQ. Profiling relied on immunoSEQ multiplex PCR, and the TCRdb table lists in-frame clones only, not all of them. The sample yields around 190,000 clones, around 81% seen once. The sequence was collected from a woman between 40 and 50 years old with COVID-19, enrolled during active disease. The gene calls are TRBV4-2 and TRBJ1-1, with unresolved D. The sample was peripheral blood. CDR3 coding DNA: TGTGCCAGCAGCCAAGCGGGGACTGAAGCTTTCTTT. This translates into CASSQAGTEAFF.